The 25 T cell receptor beta chains below all came from one sample that was sequenced in a study of early stage breast cancer tumors. Generated by immunoSEQ multiplex PCR, the TCRdb table keeps only in-frame clones and is missing some. Here the sample spans tens of thousands of clones, just under 80% being singletons. Sequencing used blood. The source of these receptors is a person aged 35-55 years with breast cancer.

V and J are TRBV5-6 and TRBJ1-1; D remains unclear. The V gene's germline CDR1 is SGHDT and CDR2 YYEEEE. This CDR3 spans 16 amino acids. V was pared by 1 base and J by 0 bases, with 13 bases between. This CDR3 is CASSLLTVVLNTEAFF. The CDR3, as DNA: TGTGCCAGCAGCTTGTTAACTGTGGTGTTGAACACTGAAGCTTTCTTT.

The table lists this clone with a count of one. In DNA, the CDR3 is TGTGCCACCAGCTCCTCTCCGGGCCCCTGGGAGACCCAGTACTTC. Encoded protein: CATSSSPGPWETQYF. J is TRBJ2-5 and V is TRBV15; unclear D gene. The CDR3 extends over 15 amino acids. V was shortened by 5 bases and J by 5 bases, with 18 bases between the two germline ends. Looked up from germline, CDR1 is LNHNV and CDR2 is YYDKDF (reference sequence).

This clone was seen a handful of times. This rearrangement joins TRBV30 to TRBJ1-2, with 11 nucleotides matching TRBD1. Germline CDR1 and CDR2: GTSNPN and SVGIG (reference sequence). This CDR3 has 12 residues. With V trimmed by 5 bases and J by 4 bases, 0 bases remained unmatched. CDR3: CAWGQGAYGYTF. CDR3 DNA sequence: TGTGCCTGGGGACAGGGGGCCTATGGCTACACCTTC.

The rearrangement uses TRBV27 and TRBJ2-7; TRBD2 is a possible D gene (6 bases). V shed 4 bases and J shed 2 bases, with 15 bases lying between them. The CDR3 extends over 15 amino acids. CDR1 MNHEY and CDR2 SMNVEV come from the germline V gene (reference sequence). CDR3 region: CASSSDGSYAYEQYF. The CDR3 DNA reads TGTGCCAGCAGTTCGGACGGGAGTTACGCCTACGAGCAGTACTTC.

The gene calls are TRBV6-4 and TRBJ2-2; D may be TRBD2 (5 bases). Trimming removed 4 bases from V and 5 bases from J, with 11 bases in between. Germline CDR1 and CDR2: MRHNA and SNTAGT. This CDR3 spans 14 amino acids. The DNA of the CDR3 is TGTGCCAGCAGTGTAGAGTCGGGGACCGGGGAGCTGTTTTTT. This translates into CASSVESGTGELFF.

This clone was seen a few times. The chain combines TRBV7-9 with TRBJ2-3; unclear D gene. V dropped 5 bases and J dropped 2 bases, with 5 bases sitting between them. Germline V gives CDR1 SEHNR, CDR2 FQNEAQ (reference sequence). The CDR3 runs 12 residues. The CDR3 region has the DNA TGTGCCAGCAGCCGTATCACAGATACGCAGTATTTT. It codes for CASSRITDTQYF.

The chain uses TRBV10-3 and TRBJ2-5, with 9 bases identical to TRBD2. CDR3 length: 17 residues. Germline CDR1 and CDR2: ENHRY and SYGVKD. J was trimmed by 2 bases and V by 4 bases; bases with no gene match: 11. For the CDR3, the DNA is TGTGCCATCAGTGGTCGGGCGCGAGCGGGAGGACAAGAGACCCAGTACTTC. Amino acid sequence: CAISGRARAGGQETQYF.

The rearrangement uses TRBV7-2 and TRBJ1-2; D gene uncertain. Germline V gene sequence: CDR1 SGHTA, CDR2 FQGNSA. The V end lost 1 base, the J end lost 2 bases, and 2 bases lay between the germline ends. The CDR3 is 12 residues long. This CDR3 reads CASSLDNYGYTF. The CDR3 DNA reads as TGTGCCAGCAGCTTAGACAACTATGGCTACACCTTC.

The chain carries TRBV19 and TRBJ2-7; perhaps TRBD2 as D (5 bases). V dropped 1 base and J dropped 7 bases, with 14 bases sitting between them. CDR1 is LNHDA, CDR2 SQIVND, per germline (reference sequence). The CDR3 has 14 amino acids. The CDR3 protein is CASSIAGVPTEQYF. The CDR3 DNA is TGTGCCAGTAGTATAGCCGGGGTGCCTACTGAGCAGTACTTC.

V usage is TRBV10-1 and J usage is TRBJ2-3; D might be TRBD2 (5 bases). The CDR3 is made up of 16 amino acids. V was cut by 0 bases and J by 4 bases, with 14 bases left in between. Germline loops: CDR1 WNHNN, CDR2 SYGVQD (reference sequence). The CDR3 is CASSESFRAVSDTQYF. The CDR3 DNA sequence: TGCGCCAGCAGTGAGTCGTTCAGAGCGGTCTCAGATACGCAGTATTTT.

The chain joins TRBV6-5 to TRBJ2-7, with D maybe TRBD2 (6 bases). This CDR3 has 15 residues. The germline CDR1 and CDR2 sequences are MNHEY and SVGAGI. Trimming took 1 base from V and 2 from J, leaving 12 bases between them. The CDR3 bases are TGTGCCAGCAGTTACTATGGTAGCGGAGCCTACGAGCAGTACTTC. Translation gives CASSYYGSGAYEQYF.

In its sample, this clone was seen a few times. Different DNA sequences within this sample yield the same CDR3. The rearrangement joins TRBV5-1 to TRBJ2-7; TRBD2 matches 8 bases. This CDR3 has 13 residues. V shed 1 base, J shed 4 bases, and the junction held 1 base outside the gene matches. Per germline, CDR1 SGHRS and CDR2 YFSETQ. The CDR3 region has the DNA TGCGCCAGCAGCTTGACGGGAGGGTACGAGCAGTACTTC. Protein sequence: CASSLTGGYEQYF.

The V gene is TRBV4-1, the J gene TRBJ2-2, with 13 positions matching TRBD2. The CDR3 loop spans 17 amino acids. Germline assignment: CDR1 MGHRA and CDR2 YSYEKL. The V segment lost 0 bases and the J segment 6 bases; nucleotides outside the gene matches: 4. The CDR3 nucleotides are TGCGCCAGCAGCCAAGATCGGACTAGCGGGAGTCCCGGGGAGCTGTTTTTT. Protein: CASSQDRTSGSPGELFF.

The CDR3 is CASSHWPDYYGYTF. CDR3 nucleotide sequence: TGTGCCAGCAGCCACTGGCCCGACTACTATGGCTACACCTTC. The rearrangement uses TRBV14 and TRBJ1-2; D is undetermined. Trimming took 3 bases from V and 3 from J, leaving 11 bases between them. CDR3 length equals 14 residues. Looked up from germline, CDR1 is SGHDN and CDR2 is FVKESK.

The table lists this clone with a few counts. The chain is built from TRBV5-5 and TRBJ2-5, with 7 positions matching TRBD2. J was trimmed by 4 bases and V by 7 bases; bases with no gene match: 13. The germline gives CDR1 SGHKS, CDR2 YYEKEE (reference sequence). This CDR3 spans 15 amino acids. The CDR3 DNA reads TGTGCCAGCGAATTCGGGGGACTACCAGGAGAGACCCAGTACTTC. Residues: CASEFGGLPGETQYF.

By proportion, this clone is medium-sized. Other nucleotide sequences from this sample produce the same CDR3. This chain connects TRBV6-5 to TRBJ2-7, with TRBD2 identical over 9 bases. CDR1 is MNHEY and CDR2 is SVGAGI in the germline V gene. With V trimmed by 0 bases and J by 4 bases, 7 bases remained unmatched. CDR3 length equals 16 residues. CDR3 sequence: CASSYSSSGSSYEQYF. The CDR3 DNA sequence: TGTGCCAGCAGTTACTCGAGTAGCGGGAGCTCTTACGAGCAGTACTTC.

The V call is TRBV5-6, the J call TRBJ2-7, with a possible D match to TRBD2 (5 bases). This CDR3 is 14 amino acids long. Germline V lookup: CDR1 SGHDT, CDR2 YYEEEE. Trimming took 3 bases from V and 2 from J, leaving 12 bases between them. As DNA, the CDR3 is TGTGCCAGCAGCTCCGCGGGTGGACCCTACGAGCAGTACTTC. Translation: CASSSAGGPYEQYF. Complete variable domain (other parts from reference TRBV5-6 and TRBJ2-7): DAGVTQSPTHLIKTRGQQVTLRCSPKSGHDTVSWYQQALGQGPQFIFQYYEEEERQRGNFPDRFSGHQFPNYSSELNVNALLLGDSALYLCASSSAGGPYEQYFGPGTRLTVT.

The V and J genes are TRBV5-1 and TRBJ2-2, with TRBD1 as a possible D gene (6 bases). The V end was cut by 5 bases, the J end by 0 bases, with 8 bases between. Germline V lookup: CDR1 SGHRS, CDR2 YFSETQ. This CDR3 contains 14 residues. The CDR3: CASSRQANTGELFF. CDR3 DNA: TGCGCCAGCAGTAGACAGGCGAACACCGGGGAGCTGTTTTTT.

This chain connects TRBV15 to TRBJ1-2; D not certain. The germline V gene encodes CDR1 LNHNV and CDR2 YYDKDF (reference sequence). The CDR3 spans 15 residues. V was clipped by 0 bases and J by 6 bases, with 14 bases between them. CDR3 DNA sequence: TGTGCCACCAGCAGAGACCCGGGCAGCTCAAATGGCTACACCTTC. Amino acid sequence: CATSRDPGSSNGYTF.

In its sample, this clone was seen once. The CDR3 nucleotides read TGTGCCAGCACTGGACTAGCGGGAGGGCCTGGGGAGACCCAGTACTTC. Residues: CASTGLAGGPGETQYF. The J gene is TRBJ2-5, the V gene TRBV2; 15 positions agree with TRBD2. Germline V gene lookup returns CDR1 SNHLY and CDR2 FYNNEI. Trimming cost V 7 bases and J 5 bases; bases outside gene matches: 8. The CDR3 totals 16 residues.

V usage is TRBV5-4 and J usage is TRBJ2-1; 9 nucleotides line up with TRBD2. V trimming: 0 bases; J trimming: 7 bases; junction bases outside the gene matches: 5. CDR1 is SGHNT and CDR2 is YYREEE in the germline V gene (reference sequence). The CDR3 contains 15 residues. Here the CDR3 DNA reads TGTGCCAGCAGCTTGGGGTATACTAGCGGGAATGAGCAGTTCTTC. Translation gives CASSLGYTSGNEQFF.

Only a few counts were recorded for this clone. CDR3 in amino acids: CASSLQEPSGNTIYF. The CDR3 nucleotides are TGTGCCAGCAGTCTACAGGAACCATCTGGAAACACCATATATTTT. The V call is TRBV6-6, the J call TRBJ1-3, with D possibly matching TRBD1 (5 bases). CDR1 and CDR2 (germline): MNHNY, SVGAGI (reference sequence). The CDR3 consists of 15 residues. V shed 5 bases and J shed 1 base, with 12 bases lying between them.

The chain has TRBV27 and TRBJ1-5, with 8 bases matching TRBD1. J gave up 7 bases and V 0 bases, and 8 bases lay outside the gene matches. The CDR3 runs to 16 residues. CDR1 and CDR2 from the germline V gene are MNHEY and SMNVEV (reference sequence). DNA of the CDR3: TGTGCCAGCAGTTTATCGCTTGGACAGGGTGAGCAGCCCCAGCATTTT. It yields the protein CASSLSLGQGEQPQHF.

This clone was picked up a small number of times. Within the sample, other DNA sequences also encode this same CDR3. The genes are TRBV2 and TRBJ1-2; D may be TRBD1 (5 bases). From germline, CDR1 is SNHLY and CDR2 FYNNEI. The length of the CDR3 is 12 residues. V lost 5 bases and J lost 5, with 9 bases in between. CDR3 nucleotide sequence: TGTGCCAGCAGTCGGGGCGGGTATGGCTACACCTTC. Its protein is CASSRGGYGYTF.

The rearrangement uses TRBV6-1 and TRBJ1-2; TRBD1 is a possible D gene (5 bases). Trimming removed 3 bases from V and 0 bases from J, with 11 bases in between. CDR1 is MNHNS, CDR2 SASEGT, per germline. CDR3 size: 15 residues. As DNA, the CDR3 is TGTGCCAGCAGTGAGTGGGGGTTGGCTAACTATGGCTACACCTTC. This codes for CASSEWGLANYGYTF.